This T cell receptor beta chain was sequenced in a study of metastatic and nonmetastatic thyroid tumors. Across the whole study: Peripheral blood and tumor or nodule samples from malignant and benign thyroid patients were compared. Study findings and constraints: Significantly greater TCR beta diversity was reportedly found in malignant thyroid tumors than in benign nodules (in blood and tumor).

This clone was seen ten or more times. Its antigen is not known. Germline-derived CDR1 and CDR2 are MRHNA and SNTAGT. The V end was cut by 5 bases, the J end by 3 bases, with 13 bases between. This CDR3 contains 15 residues. As processed by the authors: Clinicopathological groups of papillary thyroid cancer showed CDR3 differences that were used to build a distant-metastasis classifier. MiXCR reprocessed the PCR reads for TCRdb. The V and J calls were determined by TCRdb, not by the authors. The data show 25,000 to 35,000 clones, 15% to 20% seen once. No treatment of any kind had been given to any patient before thyroid surgery.

The receptor was derived from a female donor with papillary thyroid cancer or a benign thyroid nodule (not recorded which). Some clones in this sample may be carry-over from other donors' samples. The source material was blood. The chain joins TRBV6-4 to TRBJ2-2; possible D gene TRBD1, 7 bases. In nucleotides, the CDR3 is TGTGCCAGCAGTTGGACAGGCGGGGACACCGGGGAGCTGTTTTTT. Translation gives CASSWTGGDTGELFF.